This T cell receptor (beta chain) was retrieved from a study of tumor and adjacent non-tumor tissue in lung cancer. No cell sorting was done before RNA was extracted from the tissue. The normal lung tissue was taken more than 3 cm from the tumor edge. Donors were chemotherapy-naive, newly diagnosed lung cancer surgical patients in China, August–November 2014. A modified ARM-PCR protocol with three rounds of nested PCR amplified TCRbeta. TCRdb itself ran the multiplex PCR reads through MiXCR, one entry per CDR3 protein. This sample has fewer than 75,000 distinct CDR3 sequences, with around 76% found just once. The CDR3 has 14 amino acids. Of note for this clonotype: The junction shows a germline mismatch at one end, possibly a read error.

The rearrangement links TRBV12-3 or TRBV12-4 to TRBJ2-7; 11 bases match TRBD1. Source material: distant non-tumor lung tissue. This clonotype was sampled from a man between 60 and 75 years old with non-small cell lung cancer. Here the CDR3 DNA reads TGTGTCAGTAGTCCCGGGACAGGGGGTCTCGAGCAGTATTTC. The encoded protein is CVSSPGTGGLEQYF.